These 9 T cell receptor beta chains were all obtained from the same sample, sequenced in a study of shared clonotypes between healthy human individuals. Repertoires were generated with immunoSEQ multiplex PCR, while TCRdb's copy carries only in-frame clones and drops some. The table lists millions of clones, approximately 94% of them singletons, with about 1.5% in the top ten. CD45RO negativity and positive selection for CCR7 defined naive CD8 cells, a population that excluded terminally differentiated effector memory CD45RA+ cells. Sequencing was performed on naive CD8+ T cells from PBMCs. The source of these receptors is a man between 18 and 35 years old in good health. Some clones in this sample may be carry-over from other donors' samples.

The J gene is TRBJ2-7, the V gene TRBV27; tentatively, D is TRBD1 or TRBD2 (5 bases each). V lost 5 bases to trimming and J lost 4 bases, with 18 bases between them. The CDR3 is 15 amino acids. In germline, CDR1 is MNHEY, CDR2 SMNVEV (reference sequence). Here the CDR3 reads CASSASLGVVYEQYF. In DNA form, the CDR3 reads TGTGCCAGCAGTGCCTCATTGGGGGTAGTGTACGAGCAGTACTTC.

CDR3 sequence (DNA): TGTGCCAGCAGCTTATATAATGGGGTCTCCTACGAGCAGTACTTC. It translates to CASSLYNGVSYEQYF. This sequence joins TRBV11-2 and TRBJ2-7; D remains unclear. V gave up 2 bases and J gave up 0 bases, with 11 bases separating them. Germline assignment: CDR1 SGHAT and CDR2 FQNNGV. The CDR3 totals 15 residues.

This chain joins TRBV19 and TRBJ1-4; D gene uncertain. The germline gives CDR1 LNHDA, CDR2 SQIVND (reference sequence). Trimming took off 5 bases at V and 0 bases at J, with 10 bases between the two ends. The CDR3 runs to 15 residues. The CDR3 sequence: CASSERTSTNEKLFF. The CDR3 nucleotides read TGTGCCAGTAGTGAACGGACTTCAACTAATGAAAAACTGTTTTTT.

The table lists this clone with a count of one. The chain has TRBV6-6 and TRBJ1-5; D call uncertain. CDR3 length: 16 amino acids. Trimming shortened V by 4 bases and J by 0 bases, and 13 bases separated the two germline ends. Per the germline V gene, CDR1 is MNHNY and CDR2 is SVGAGI (reference sequence). The chain's CDR3 is CASSSLELDSNQPQHF. As DNA, the CDR3 is TGTGCCAGCAGTTCGTTGGAGCTGGATAGCAATCAGCCCCAGCATTTT.

This clone occurred once. J is TRBJ1-1 and V is TRBV4-1; 10 bases align to TRBD1. V lost 8 bases and J lost 3; bases outside the gene matches: 15. Germline V gene sequence: CDR1 MGHRA, CDR2 YSYEKL. The CDR3 is made up of 17 amino acids. For the CDR3, the DNA is TGCGCCAGCCGGCCACGACAGGGGGCATATGTTGACACTGAAGCTTTCTTT. Translation: CASRPRQGAYVDTEAFF.

This clone has only a few counts. The chain has TRBV4-1 and TRBJ1-1; D is uncertain. The V and J ends lost 0 bases and 1 base respectively, with 9 bases between them. This CDR3 region has 15 residues. Germline CDR1 is MGHRA and CDR2 is YSYEKL. The CDR3 is CASSQEAGANTEAFF. The CDR3 nucleotides are TGCGCCAGCAGCCAAGAGGCCGGAGCGAACACTGAAGCTTTCTTT.

This clone was observed once. The gene calls are TRBV5-6 and TRBJ2-7; the D gene could be TRBD1 or TRBD2 (5 bases each). V gave up 0 bases and J gave up 12 bases, with 13 bases separating them. The CDR3 extends over 12 amino acids. Germline values: CDR1 SGHDT, CDR2 YYEEEE. For the CDR3, the DNA is TGTGCCAGCAGCTTGGGGGGGTCGTTCGTGTACTTC. Translating it yields CASSLGGSFVYF.

This chain joins TRBV4-1 and TRBJ1-1; D uncertain. There are 14 residues in the CDR3. Germline V gene sequence: CDR1 MGHRA, CDR2 YSYEKL. The V end was cut by 4 bases, the J end by 1 base, with 10 bases between. The CDR3 is CASSLLLSNTEAFF. The CDR3 nucleotides are TGCGCCAGCAGCCTCCTCTTATCGAACACTGAAGCTTTCTTT.

The chain uses TRBV27 and TRBJ1-5; the match to TRBD1 covers 9 bases. Germline values: CDR1 MNHEY, CDR2 SMNVEV (reference sequence). Trimming removed 6 bases from V and 6 bases from J; junction bases left unmatched: 3. The CDR3 extends over 13 amino acids. The CDR3 DNA reads as TGTGCCAGCAGAACAGGGGGCGGTCAGCCCCAGCATTTT. This gives the protein CASRTGGGQPQHF.